Included here is one T cell receptor (beta chain) sequence, with context. Its cognate antigen has yet to be identified. There are no base qualities to consult, and no much larger clone falls within one base. The donors were a few dozen Caucasian individuals from Russia, aged roughly 6 to 90 years, who were systemically healthy. Ten milliliters of peripheral blood were drawn from each donor into EDTA-treated Vacutainer tubes. Ficoll-Paque density-gradient centrifugation was used to isolate PBMCs, with at least 6.5 million obtained per sample. Trizol reagent was used to extract total RNA from PBMCs, with at least 5.5 micrograms per sample. The percentages of naive CD45RAhigh/CD27high T cells were determined by flow cytometry on a PBMC aliquot from every donor. The method behind the library was 5' RACE. Sequencing was performed on an Illumina HiSeq 2500. A second roughly 6 to 12 cycle PCR used a sample-barcoded 5' primer and a J-beta primer mix. A template-switch 5' adaptor carrying 12 random nucleotides introduced a unique molecular identifier onto each TCR beta cDNA molecule. Each sample yielded at least 2.5 million CDR3-containing paired-end reads. The Mint cDNA synthesis kit, primed by a TRBC-specific oligonucleotide, was used to synthesize first-strand cDNA from all RNA. Following uracil-DNA glycosylase treatment, a first 18-cycle PCR with universal primers M1SS and BC2_uni_R was performed on all cDNA. On the authors' methods: For normalization, 1 million high-quality reads were randomly selected from each sample, with every read carrying a distinct molecular identifier. Reads sharing molecular identifiers were discarded rather than binned into consensus sequences. CDR3 identification, clonotype clustering and error correction used MiTCR with a Q25 quality threshold and the strictest error-elimination algorithm. A nonparametric unseen species model with Euler transformation was used to estimate lower-bound total TCR beta diversity. TCRdb redid the processing of the public reads, applying fastp at Q25 and MiXCR, and retained in-frame beta chains. Each record represents a unique CDR3 protein, reported with the most common genes and DNA among its rows. None of the V and J calls come from the authors' own analysis; TCRdb made them. The sample contains some 1.1 million distinct CDR3 sequences, under 40% of them found a single time. The ten most abundant clones make up approximately 14% of the sample.

These data belong to a study of blood T cells in healthy people across ages (dated by TCRdb to about 2015). With respect to the entire study: In model experiments, template switching captured about one uniquely barcoded TCR beta cDNA molecule for every two T cells. Four age groups were formed from the donors: young (average roughly 15 years), middle-aged (approximately 41), aged (62) and long-lived (more than 75). To avoid experimental bias, donors of different ages were randomly spread across the sequencing lanes. The study analyzed two additional independent replicas of 1 million unique cDNA reads from the same blood draw for two donors, one aged 18 to 29 and one aged 80 or older. Using deep sequencing normalized with unique cDNA molecular identifiers, the study measured how TCR beta repertoire diversity changes with age. The study at large found these results: There was a strong correlation between observed TCR beta diversity and the percentage of naive T cells measured by flow cytometry. Observed TCR beta diversity per million T cells fell roughly linearly with age, and a significant reduction was already apparent by age roughly 40. Because the CMV infection status of the donors was unknown, age-related changes in expanded clonotypes may potentially have been confounded. Estimates of total diversity based on one million sequenced T cells were considered lower bounds and underestimates. Compared with the aged group, more naive CD4+ T cells, fewer expanded clones and increased TCR diversity were shown by the long-lived group, suggesting age selection. Bulk unsorted PBMC profiling prevented conclusive comparison of naive and antigen-experienced compartments.

There are 11 amino acids in the CDR3, from cysteine to phenylalanine inclusive. CDR3 DNA only is kept here, 33 bases in frame from base 1. As encoded in the germline V gene, CDR1 is SGDLS while CDR2 is YYNGEE. At the junction V is shortened by 3 bases and J by 8 bases, with 8 bases in between. The clonotype comes from a man aged 18 to 29 in good health. Sequenced input: blood. The chain couples TRBV9 to TRBJ1-2, with no reliable assignment of the D segment. The encoded CDR3 is CASSGRKGYTF. The nucleotide sequence is given as TGTGCCAGCAGCGGGCGGAAGGGCTACACCTTC.